Sequencing of this T cell receptor (beta chain) was carried out in a study of cytomegalovirus exposure and HLA in healthy donors. V gave up 7 bases and J gave up 3 bases, with 19 bases separating them. The CDR3 contains 15 residues. Germline V gene data show CDR1 as LNHDA and CDR2 as SQIVND (reference sequence). PCR involved 60 Vbeta and 13 Jbeta primers. The assay was immunoSEQ multiplex PCR, and TCRdb's table has in-frame clones only and misses some. This table has around 200,000 clones, just under 75% appearing once. This clone was seen only once. The origin of this receptor is a woman in her twenties or thirties in good health and CMV-seropositive. Sequenced: PBMCs. The gene calls are TRBV19 and TRBJ2-7; D is perhaps TRBD1 (5 bases). The CDR3 loop is CASTPTTDTDYEQYF. The CDR3 DNA is TGTGCCAGTACCCCAACAACGGACACGGACTACGAGCAGTACTTC.